This TCR beta chain was found in a study of blood T cells in healthy people across ages. This CDR3 has 18 residues. The germline gives CDR1 DFQATT, CDR2 SNEGSKA (reference sequence). The junction had 14 bases not matched to a gene; V was cut back by 0 bases and J by 2 bases. The study, taken as a whole, reports: Significant beta diversity loss was already apparent by age 40, declining roughly linearly. Compared with aged donors, long-lived donors showed fewer expanded clones, suggesting selection.

Together with a sample-barcoded 5' primer, a J-beta primer mix was included in a second PCR lasting roughly 7 to 11 cycles. Template switching added a 12-random-nucleotide identifier to every cDNA molecule. TCRdb reanalysed the 5' RACE reads using MiXCR and keeps one entry per CDR3 protein. The table has about 1,400,000 distinct CDR3 sequences, 45% to 70% seen once. Note on this clonotype: Its antigen is unknown.

The sequence derives from a man in his late teens or twenties in good health. The sample taken for sequencing was blood. The chain employs TRBV20-1 and TRBJ2-3; 7 bases fit TRBD1. In nucleotides, the CDR3 is TGCAGTGCTAGAGATGCCCTACCCAAGGACAGGATCACAGATACGCAGTATTTT. Residues: CSARDALPKDRITDTQYF.